Detailed here is one T cell receptor beta chain. These data come from a study of OX40 agonist ivuxolimab in advanced cancers. Looking at the study overall: Therapy given before enrollment (anti-PD-1, anti-PD-L1 or anti-CTLA-4) was allowed, and around 44% had some.

This table comes from immunoSEQ multiplex PCR, and its TCRdb copy is limited to in-frame clones, with some not included. The sample contains about 89,000 clones, approximately 91% of which appear only once. Trimming pared 5 bases from V and 2 bases from J, leaving 9 bases between. CDR1 and CDR2 (germline): MDHEN, SYDVKM. The CDR3 extends over 13 amino acids. The rearrangement links TRBV28 to TRBJ1-2, with D unclear. This receptor was identified in an adult with an advanced solid tumor such as melanoma, head and neck, liver or kidney cancer. The sample consisted of CD4+ or CD8+ T cells sorted from blood, taken in a trial of the OX40 agonist ivuxolimab. The CDR3 is CASSGPPNYGYTF. In DNA, the CDR3 is TGTGCCAGCAGTGGACCCCCCAACTATGGCTACACCTTC.